This note documents a single T cell receptor beta chain sequence. Generated by immunoSEQ multiplex PCR, the TCRdb table keeps only in-frame clones and is missing some. The table records about 350,000 clones, approximately 90% of them present only once. The germline V gene encodes CDR1 SGHVS and CDR2 FQNEAQ. J gave up 4 bases and V 5 bases, and 10 bases lay outside the gene matches. This CDR3 is 16 amino acids long. The data stem from a study of Ad26.COV2.S vaccination and SARS-CoV-2 variants. Study-wide context: Donor was one of the participants in the Ad26.COV2.S arm of the COV1001 trial. Into the muscle, Ad26.COV2.S was dosed once or twice, 56 days apart.

Noted treatment: about 20 received Ad26.COV2.S at low or high dose, single or two shots; roughly 5 received placebo; per-sample allocation not given. It was on day 63 after the first vaccine or placebo injection that samples were taken. Within Boston, the person who donated was an adult of 18-55 years. The administered vaccine (an Ad26 vector) expressed Wuhan-strain SARS-CoV-2 spike. The sequencing here drew on peripheral blood, taken in a trial of Ad26.COV2.S vaccine versus placebo. This TCR came from a person between 18 and 59 years old who received the Ad26.COV2.S COVID-19 vaccine or a placebo. The gene calls are TRBV7-8 and TRBJ1-5, with 8 positions matching TRBD1. Here the CDR3 DNA reads TGTGCCAGCAGCGGGAGGCGAGACAGGGGTAATCAGCCCCAGCATTTT. It encodes CASSGRRDRGNQPQHF.